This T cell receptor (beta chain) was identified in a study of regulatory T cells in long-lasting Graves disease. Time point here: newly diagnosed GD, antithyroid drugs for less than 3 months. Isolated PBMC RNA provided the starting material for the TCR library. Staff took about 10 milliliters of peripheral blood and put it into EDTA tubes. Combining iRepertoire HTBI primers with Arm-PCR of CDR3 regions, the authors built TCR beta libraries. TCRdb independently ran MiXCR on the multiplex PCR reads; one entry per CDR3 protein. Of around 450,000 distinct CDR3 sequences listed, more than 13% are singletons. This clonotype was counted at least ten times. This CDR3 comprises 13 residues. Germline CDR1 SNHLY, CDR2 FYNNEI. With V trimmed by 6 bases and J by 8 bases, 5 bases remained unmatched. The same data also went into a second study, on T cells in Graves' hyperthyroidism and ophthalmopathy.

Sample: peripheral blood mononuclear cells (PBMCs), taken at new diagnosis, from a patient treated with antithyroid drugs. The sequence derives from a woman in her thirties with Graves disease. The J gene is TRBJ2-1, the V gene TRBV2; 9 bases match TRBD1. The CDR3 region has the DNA TGTGCCAGCAGCCCCGACAGGGGGGATGAGCAGTTCTTC. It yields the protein CASSPDRGDEQFF. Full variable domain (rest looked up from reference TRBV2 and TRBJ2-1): EPEVTQTPSHQVTQMGQEVILRCVPISNHLYFYWYRQILGQKVEFLVSFYNNEISEKSEIFDDQFSVERPDGSNFTLKIRSTKLEDSAMYFCASSPDRGDEQFFGPGTRLTVL.